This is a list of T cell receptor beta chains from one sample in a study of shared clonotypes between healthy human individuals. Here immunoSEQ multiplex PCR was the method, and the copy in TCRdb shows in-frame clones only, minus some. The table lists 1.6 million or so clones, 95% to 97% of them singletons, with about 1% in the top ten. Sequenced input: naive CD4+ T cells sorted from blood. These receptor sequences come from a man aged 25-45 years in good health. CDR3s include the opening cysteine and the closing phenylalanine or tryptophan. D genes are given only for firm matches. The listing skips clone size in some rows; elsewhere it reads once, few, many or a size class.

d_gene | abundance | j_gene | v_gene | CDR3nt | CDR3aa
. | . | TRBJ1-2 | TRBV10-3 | TGTGCCATCAGTGGCCCAGGGGACTATGGCTACACCTTC | CAISGPGDYGYTF
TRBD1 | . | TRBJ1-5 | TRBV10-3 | TGTGCCATCAGTGAGTCAAGGACAGGGGGGAATCAGCCCCAGCATTTT | CAISESRTGGNQPQHF
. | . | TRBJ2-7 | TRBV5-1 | TGCGCCAGCAGCTTGATGGCGGGAAGGGGTGAGCAGTACTTC | CASSLMAGRGEQYF
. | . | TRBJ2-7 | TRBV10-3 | TGTGCCATCAGTGAGTCTTCAGCTAGGGCCCACGAGCAGTACTTC | CAISESSARAHEQYF
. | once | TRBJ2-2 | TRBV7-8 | TGTGCCAGCAGTCTTCGGGACCGACCTAGGACGTTTTTT | CASSLRDRPRTFF
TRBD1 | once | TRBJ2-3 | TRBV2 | TGTGCCAGCAGTACACAGGGGCTCACAGATACGCAGTATTTT | CASSTQGLTDTQYF
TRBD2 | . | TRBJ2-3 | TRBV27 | TGTGCCAGCAGTCCCCGCCGCGGGGTAGCGGGAGCGAGCACAGATACGCAGTATTTT | CASSPRRGVAGASTDTQYF
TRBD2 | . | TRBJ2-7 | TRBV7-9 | TGTGCCACGACCCTGTACGCGGCTAGCGGGAGGATTAGGGCCTACGAGCAGTACTTC | CATTLYAASGRIRAYEQYF
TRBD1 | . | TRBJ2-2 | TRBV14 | TGTGCCAGCGGACAGGGGGCGATTTCCGGGGAGCTGTTTTTT | CASGQGAISGELFF
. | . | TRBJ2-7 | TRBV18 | TGTGCCAGCTCACAGGACAGTTTCTCCTACGAGCAGTACTTC | CASSQDSFSYEQYF
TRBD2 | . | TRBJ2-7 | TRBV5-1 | TGCGCCAGCAGCTTCGGACTAGCGCCGAGCTCCTACGAGCAGTACTTC | CASSFGLAPSSYEQYF
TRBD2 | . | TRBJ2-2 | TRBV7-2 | TGTGCCAGCAGCCTGAGACTAGCCCCGAACACCGGGGAGCTGTTTTTT | CASSLRLAPNTGELFF
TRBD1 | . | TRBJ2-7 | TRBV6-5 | TGTGCCAGCAGTTACACGGGACAGGTCGGCTTCGAGCAGTACTTC | CASSYTGQVGFEQYF
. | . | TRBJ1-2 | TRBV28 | TGTGCCAGCACCTCACTCCCTGGTGGCTACACCTTC | CASTSLPGGYTF
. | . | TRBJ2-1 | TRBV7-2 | TGTGCCAGCGCCAAAGGGGAGACGGCTACCCCCTACAATGAGCAGTTCTTC | CASAKGETATPYNEQFF
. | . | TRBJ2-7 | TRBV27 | TGTGCCAGTACAGCAACGGCGGGGTTTGCGGCGAACTACGAGCAGTACTTC | CASTATAGFAANYEQYF
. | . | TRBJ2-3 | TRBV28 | TGTGCCAGCAGCGGACGAGATACGCAGTATTTT | CASSGRDTQYF
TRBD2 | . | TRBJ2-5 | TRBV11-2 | TGTGCCAGCAGCTTATCGCTAGCGGGAGGTCAAGAGACCCAGTACTTC | CASSLSLAGGQETQYF
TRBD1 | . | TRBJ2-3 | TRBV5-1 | TGCGCCAGCAGCTTGGCAGGGGGCTCTCGCACAGATACGCAGTATTTT | CASSLAGGSRTDTQYF
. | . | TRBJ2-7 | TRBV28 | TGTGCCAGCAGTCTCCGGCAGGGTAGGTCCTACGAGCAGTACTTC | CASSLRQGRSYEQYF
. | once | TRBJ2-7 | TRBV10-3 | TGTGCCATCGGGGTTTCTGTCGGGCGAGACTACGAGCAGTACTTC | CAIGVSVGRDYEQYF
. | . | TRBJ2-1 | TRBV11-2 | TGTGCCAGCAGCTTCTTCCGGACACCCTCCTACAATGAGCAGTTCTTC | CASSFFRTPSYNEQFF
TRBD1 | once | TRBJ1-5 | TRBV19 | TGTGCCAGTAGTTGGACAGGGAGGGACCAGCCCCAGCATTTT | CASSWTGRDQPQHF
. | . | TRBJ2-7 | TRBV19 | TGTGCCAGTAGTATGTCAGGGAAGTCCTACGAGCAGTACTTC | CASSMSGKSYEQYF
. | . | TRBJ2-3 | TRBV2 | TGTGCCAGCAGTGAACCTTTGATAGCGGAGGATACGCAGTATTTT | CASSEPLIAEDTQYF
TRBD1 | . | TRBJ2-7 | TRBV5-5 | TGTGCCAGCAGCCAGACAGGGGCAATCTACGAGCAGTACTTC | CASSQTGAIYEQYF
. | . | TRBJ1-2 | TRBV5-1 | TGCGCCAGCAGCTTGGTTCTTAATCTCACCTTC | CASSLVLNLTF
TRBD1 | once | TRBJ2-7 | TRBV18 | TGTGCCAGCTCACCACGGCCGGGACAGGAAAGACTGCGGGAGCAGTACTTC | CASSPRPGQERLREQYF
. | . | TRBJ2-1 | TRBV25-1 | TGTGCCAGCAGTGAATTTGGCGGTCAGGGATACAATGAGCAGTTCTTC | CASSEFGGQGYNEQFF
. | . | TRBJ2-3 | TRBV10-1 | TGCGCCAGCTCCAGAATTTACAGCACAGATACGCAGTATTTT | CASSRIYSTDTQYF
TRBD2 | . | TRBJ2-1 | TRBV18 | TGTGCCAGCTCACCACTGGGACTAGCGGGAGGGCCGATTATGAACAATGAGCAGTTCTTC | CASSPLGLAGGPIMNNEQFF
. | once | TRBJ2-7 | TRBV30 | TGTGCCTGGAGCGCCGGAGGATGGGAGCAGTACTTC | CAWSAGGWEQYF
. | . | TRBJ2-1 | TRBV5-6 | TGTGCCAGCGAAAGGACCCGCTCCCCTGCTGAGCAGTTCTTC | CASERTRSPAEQFF
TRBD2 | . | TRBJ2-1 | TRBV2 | TGTGCCAGCGAGCGGGAGACCTACAATGAGCAGTTCTTC | CASERETYNEQFF
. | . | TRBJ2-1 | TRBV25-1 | TGTGCCAGCAGTGAACATCCAGGGAATCCAGACAATGAGCAGTTCTTC | CASSEHPGNPDNEQFF
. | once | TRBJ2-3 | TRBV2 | TGTGCCAGCAGTGGGATCCAGGGGGGTTTCGCAGATACGCAGTATTTT | CASSGIQGGFADTQYF
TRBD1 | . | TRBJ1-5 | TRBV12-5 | TGTGCTAGTGGTTTGGATATATCGGCAGGGGGCGGCCAGCCCCAGCATTTT | CASGLDISAGGGQPQHF
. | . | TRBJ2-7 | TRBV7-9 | TGTGCCAGCAGCTTTAGGGACGTCTCCTACGAGCAGTACTTC | CASSFRDVSYEQYF
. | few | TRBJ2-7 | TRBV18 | TGTGCCAGCTCACCACCGGGAGCCTACGAGCAGTACTTC | CASSPPGAYEQYF
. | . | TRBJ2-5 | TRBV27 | TGTGCCACGCGGCAGAGGGGGTACCAAGAGACCCAGTACTTC | CATRQRGYQETQYF
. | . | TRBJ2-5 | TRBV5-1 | TGCGCCAGCAGCTTATTCCAGGGGCAAGAGACCCAGTACTTC | CASSLFQGQETQYF
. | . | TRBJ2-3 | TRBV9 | TGTGCCAGCAGCAACCGGGCCAGGTCGGGCGGCACAGATACGCAGTATTTT | CASSNRARSGGTDTQYF
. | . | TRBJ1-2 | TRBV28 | TGTGCCAGCAGTCTGAGTTATGGCTACACCTTC | CASSLSYGYTF